This T cell receptor (beta chain) was captured in a study of early stage breast cancer tumors. Study-wide results and caveats: Most shared enriched TCRB sequences were commonly generated ones.

Trimming removed 3 bases from V and 5 bases from J, with 5 bases in between. Looked up from germline, CDR1 is MRHNA and CDR2 is SNTAGT. The CDR3 sequence is 11 residues long. Each sample had two DNA replicates, roughly 0.5 ug blood or about 1.5 ug tissue. Assay used: immunoSEQ multiplex PCR; TCRdb lists only in-frame clones, some missing. The data show around 28,000 clones, more than 65% seen once. Remarks on this clone: The antigen is unknown.

The specimen was breast tumor tissue. The receptor's source is a person younger than 45 with breast cancer. V is TRBV6-4 and J is TRBJ2-7; no definite D call. The CDR3 DNA sequence: TGTGCCAGCAGTGAAAATAACGAGCAGTACTTC. This translates into CASSENNEQYF.